This T cell receptor (beta chain) was recovered during a study of T cells in localized non-small cell lung cancer. In this sample, this clone turned up a few times. One junction end disagrees with the germline gene, perhaps due to a read error. Germline CDR1 reads ENHRY; CDR2 reads SYGVKD. The CDR3 length is 15 residues. Measured with immunoSEQ multiplex PCR; TCRdb has only the in-frame clones, and not every one. The repertoire has about 14,000 clones, roughly 28% of them found once; the top ten carry 6.5% to 9%. The sequences come from lung tumor tissue, collected before any cancer treatment. The V and J genes are TRBV10-3 and TRBJ2-1; TRBD2 matches 8 bases. The receptor's source is a female donor at least 60 years old with stage I lung adenocarcinoma. The CDR3 DNA reads TGTGCCACCAGTAGCGGGGAGCCCCCCCAATATGAGCAGTTCTTC. Amino acids: CATSSGEPPQYEQFF.